The clone carrying this TCR beta chain came up once. The antigen is not known. The entry originates in a study of T cell repertoires in cytomegalovirus infection. About the study: Selection of CMV epitopes for the study included recently identified HLA-C-restricted and well-studied HLA-B-restricted ones. Indications of both CMV infection and matching HLA type were provided by public TCR beta signatures.

V lost 6 bases to trimming and J lost 3 bases; unmatched junction nucleotides: 6. This CDR3 is built from 14 residues. Per germline, CDR1 SGHNT and CDR2 YYREEE (reference sequence). General study findings and limits: Identification of carriers of CMV plus the relevant HLA was performed using cumulative public TCR beta family frequency. HLA-C-restricted CMV-specific TCR beta clonotypes were dominant in the ex vivo response.

TCRdb called the reads again in MiXCR, with one record for every CDR3 protein. The sample includes roughly 350,000 distinct CDR3 sequences, approximately 35% of them seen just once. This clonotype was obtained from a human donor in good health (CMV status not recorded). Some clones in this sample may be carry-over from other donors' samples. The chain uses TRBV5-4 and TRBJ1-3, with TRBD1 matching over 7 bases. This material consisted of cultured PBMCs, taken from culture after CMV antigen stimulation. In nucleotides, the CDR3 is TGTGCCAGCACCCAGGGGGGGATTGGAAACACCATATATTTT. It codes for CASTQGGIGNTIYF.